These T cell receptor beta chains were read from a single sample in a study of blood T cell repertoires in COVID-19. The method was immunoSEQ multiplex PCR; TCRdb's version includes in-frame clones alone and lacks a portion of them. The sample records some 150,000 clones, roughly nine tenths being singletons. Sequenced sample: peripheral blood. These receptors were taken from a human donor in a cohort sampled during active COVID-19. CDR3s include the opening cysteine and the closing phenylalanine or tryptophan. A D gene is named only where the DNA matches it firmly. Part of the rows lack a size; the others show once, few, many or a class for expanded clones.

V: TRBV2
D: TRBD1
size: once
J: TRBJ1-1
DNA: TGTGCCAGCAGTGACCAGGGGGCGCGAACTGAAGCTTTCTTT
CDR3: CASSDQGARTEAFF

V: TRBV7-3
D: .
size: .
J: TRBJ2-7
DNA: TGTGCCAGCAGCTTACCAGGGAACGAGCAGTACTTC
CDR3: CASSLPGNEQYF

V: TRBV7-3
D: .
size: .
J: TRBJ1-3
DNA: TGTGCCAGCAGCCCCCAACCGGGTGGAAACACCATATATTTT
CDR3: CASSPQPGGNTIYF

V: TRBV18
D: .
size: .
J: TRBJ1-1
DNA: TGTGCCAGCTTGAGGGACTTGAACACTGAAGCTTTCTTT
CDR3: CASLRDLNTEAFF

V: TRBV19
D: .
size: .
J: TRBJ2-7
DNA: TGTGCCAGTAGCCAGCAGGGCCACGAGCAGTACTTC
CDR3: CASSQQGHEQYF

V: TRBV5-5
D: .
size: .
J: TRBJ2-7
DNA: TGTGCCAGCAGCTTGGGTCTCAGGGACGAGCAGTACTTC
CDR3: CASSLGLRDEQYF

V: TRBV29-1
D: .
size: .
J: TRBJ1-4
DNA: TGCAGCGCCCAAAGACTGGGTGAAAAACTGTTTTTT
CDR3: CSAQRLGEKLFF

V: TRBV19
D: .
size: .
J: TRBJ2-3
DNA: TGTGCCAGTAGTATCCAAACAGACAGCACAGATACGCAGTATTTT
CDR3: CASSIQTDSTDTQYF

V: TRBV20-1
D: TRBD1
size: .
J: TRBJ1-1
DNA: TGCAGTGCTAGTCCCGGGACAGGGGTGATGAGGACTGAAGCTTTCTTT
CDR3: CSASPGTGVMRTEAFF

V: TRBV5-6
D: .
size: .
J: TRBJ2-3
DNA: TGTGCCAGCAGCTTGGGACTACTCTATACGCAGTATTTT
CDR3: CASSLGLLYTQYF

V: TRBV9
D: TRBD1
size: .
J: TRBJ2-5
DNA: TGTGCCAGCAGCGTAGCCTTCCGGACAGGGGGCGACCAAGAGACCCAGTACTTC
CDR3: CASSVAFRTGGDQETQYF

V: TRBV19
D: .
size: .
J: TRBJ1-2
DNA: TGTGCCAGTGATGGTTATGCCGGCTATGGCTACACCTTC
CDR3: CASDGYAGYGYTF

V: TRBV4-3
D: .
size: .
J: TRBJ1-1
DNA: TGCGCCAGCAGCCAGAGTCCCCTGGGAGAGAACACTGAAGCTTTCTTT
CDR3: CASSQSPLGENTEAFF

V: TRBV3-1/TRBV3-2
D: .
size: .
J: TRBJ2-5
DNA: TGTGCCAGCAGCCCCCAGTTCCAAGAGACCCAGTACTTC
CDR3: CASSPQFQETQYF

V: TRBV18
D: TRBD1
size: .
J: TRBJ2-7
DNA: TGTGCCAGCTCACCGAGGGGGCACTCCTACGAGCAGTACTTC
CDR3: CASSPRGHSYEQYF

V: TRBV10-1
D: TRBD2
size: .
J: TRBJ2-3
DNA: TGCGCCAGCAGCCCCTTGAGCGGGGGGAGCACAGATACGCAGTATTTT
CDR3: CASSPLSGGSTDTQYF

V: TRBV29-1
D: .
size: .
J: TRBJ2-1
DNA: TGCAGCGTTACCCATTCGAGCGGGTCAGACAATGAGCAGTTCTTC
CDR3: CSVTHSSGSDNEQFF

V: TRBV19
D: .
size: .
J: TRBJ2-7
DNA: TGTGCCAGTAGTATACCAGGGTCCTACGAGCAGTACTTC
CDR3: CASSIPGSYEQYF

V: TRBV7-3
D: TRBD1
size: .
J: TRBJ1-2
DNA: TGTGCCAGCAGCCCCGATGACAGGGGGCGCGTCACTAATGGCTACACCTTC
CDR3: CASSPDDRGRVTNGYTF

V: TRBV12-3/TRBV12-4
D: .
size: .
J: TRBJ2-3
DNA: TGTGCCAGCAGATCGAAGGGGGATACGCAGTATTTT
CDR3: CASRSKGDTQYF

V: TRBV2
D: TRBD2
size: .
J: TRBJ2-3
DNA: TGTGCCAGCAGTGAGGGACTAGGTTTCACAGATACGCAGTATTTT
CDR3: CASSEGLGFTDTQYF

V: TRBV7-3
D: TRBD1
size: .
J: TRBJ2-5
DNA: TGTGCCAGCAGCCCTACCCTGACAGGGTTAGAGACCCAGTACTTC
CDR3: CASSPTLTGLETQYF

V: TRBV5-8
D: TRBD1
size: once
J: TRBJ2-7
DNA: TGTGCCAGCAGCTCCGGGACAGGCATCTACGAGCAGTACTTC
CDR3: CASSSGTGIYEQYF

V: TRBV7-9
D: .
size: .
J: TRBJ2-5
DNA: TGTGCCAGCAGCCCCCCCGGGGGGCCACGTACTCAAGAGACCCAGTACTTC
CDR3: CASSPPGGPRTQETQYF

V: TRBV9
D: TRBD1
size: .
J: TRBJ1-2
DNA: TGTGCCAGCAGCGTGCAAGGGACAGGAGCTAACTATGGCTACACCTTC
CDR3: CASSVQGTGANYGYTF

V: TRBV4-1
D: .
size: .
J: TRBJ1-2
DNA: TGCGCCAGCAGCCAACAACAGGGCCCCTATGGCTACACCTTC
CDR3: CASSQQQGPYGYTF

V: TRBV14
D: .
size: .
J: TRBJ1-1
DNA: TGTGCCAGCAGCCAAGAAACTTGGAGAAAAGCTTTCTTT
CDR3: CASSQETWRKAFF

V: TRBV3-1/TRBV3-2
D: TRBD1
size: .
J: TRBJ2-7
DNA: TGTGCCAGCAGTCCGGGACAGTCCTTTTCCTACGAGCAGTACTTC
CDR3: CASSPGQSFSYEQYF

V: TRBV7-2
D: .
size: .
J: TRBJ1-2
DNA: TGTGCCAGCAGCTTCTCGCAGGCTAACTATGGCTACACCTTC
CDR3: CASSFSQANYGYTF

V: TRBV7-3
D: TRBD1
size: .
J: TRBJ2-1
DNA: TGTGCCAGCAGCTTGGGACAGGGGGCGATCAATGAGCAGTTCTTC
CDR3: CASSLGQGAINEQFF

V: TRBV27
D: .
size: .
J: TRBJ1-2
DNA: TGTGCCAGCGGATATAGCGGAAGGGGCGGCTACACCTTC
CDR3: CASGYSGRGGYTF

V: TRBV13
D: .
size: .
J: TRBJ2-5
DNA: TGTGCCAGCAGCAGTGGCGGGGCCGGAGAGACCCAGTACTTC
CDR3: CASSSGGAGETQYF

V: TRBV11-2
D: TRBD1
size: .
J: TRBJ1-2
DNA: TGTGCCAGCAGCTTAGAATCTACAGGGGACGGCTACACCTTC
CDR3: CASSLESTGDGYTF

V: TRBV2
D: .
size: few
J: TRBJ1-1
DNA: TGTGCCAGCAGTGAAGGAGTTGGCACTGAAGCTTTCTTT
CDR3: CASSEGVGTEAFF

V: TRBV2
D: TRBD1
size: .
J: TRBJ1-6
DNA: TGTGCCAGCAGTGAGCGGGACAGGGACGGTTCACCCCTCCACTTT
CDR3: CASSERDRDGSPLHF

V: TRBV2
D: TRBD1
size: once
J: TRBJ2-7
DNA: TGTGCCAGCCACGATCCCGACAGGGGCGAGCAGTACTTC
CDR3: CASHDPDRGEQYF

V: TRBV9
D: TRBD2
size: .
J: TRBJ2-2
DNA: TGTGCCAGCAGCGCCAGAGCGGGGGGATTGAACACCGGGGAGCTGTTTTTT
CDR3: CASSARAGGLNTGELFF

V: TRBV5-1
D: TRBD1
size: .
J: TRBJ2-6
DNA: TGCGCCAGCAGCTTGCAGGGGGCGACATCTGGCGTCCTGACTTTC
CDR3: CASSLQGATSGVLTF

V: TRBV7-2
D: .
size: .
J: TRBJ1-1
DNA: TGTGCCAGCAGCTTAGCACAAGCCGGGGAAGCTTTCTTT
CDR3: CASSLAQAGEAFF

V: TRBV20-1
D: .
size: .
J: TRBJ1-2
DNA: TGCAGTGCTAGTTGGGGGACTGGTGGCTACACCTTC
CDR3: CSASWGTGGYTF